What follows are 5 T cell receptor beta chains derived from one specimen sequenced in a study of blood T cell repertoires in COVID-19. TCRdb keeps only in-frame clones here, not all; method: immunoSEQ multiplex PCR. The sample has approximately 63,000 clones, around 90% seen once. The sequenced material came from peripheral blood. These TCRs come from a woman older than 75 with active COVID-19.

This rearrangement joins TRBV4-1 to TRBJ1-1; D is unresolved. Germline loops: CDR1 MGHRA, CDR2 YSYEKL. The CDR3 loop spans 15 amino acids. Trimming pared 4 bases from V and 0 bases from J, leaving 12 bases between. Here the CDR3 DNA reads TGCGCCAGCAGCCGAGAACAGAAGATGAACACTGAAGCTTTCTTT. Protein: CASSREQKMNTEAFF.

This clone was seen only once. The rearrangement uses TRBV6-6 and TRBJ1-2; 9 bases match TRBD1. Germline values: CDR1 MNHNY, CDR2 SVGAGI (reference sequence). V was pared by 6 bases and J by 2 bases, with 1 base of the junction left unmatched. The CDR3 extends over 13 amino acids. This CDR3 reads CASRGTGNYGYTF. Here the CDR3 DNA reads TGTGCCAGCAGGGGGACAGGGAACTATGGCTACACCTTC.

The chain joins TRBV6-6 to TRBJ2-7; 11 bases fit TRBD1. Germline assignment: CDR1 MNHNY and CDR2 SVGAGI (reference sequence). V was pared by 0 bases and J by 3 bases, with 4 bases of the junction left unmatched. The CDR3 is 16 residues long. The CDR3 bases are TGTGCCAGCAGTTACTCGACGGGACAGGGGGGCTACGAGCAGTACTTC. It is translated as CASSYSTGQGGYEQYF.

The rearrangement joins TRBV7-2 to TRBJ1-4, with D possibly matching TRBD1 (6 bases). CDR1 and CDR2 (germline): SGHTA, FQGNSA. The V gene lost 5 bases and the J gene lost 8 bases, with 18 bases spanning the gap. The length of the CDR3 is 15 residues. CDR3 in DNA: TGTGCCAGCAGCGCCTCGGACAGAGGTTGGGAAAAACTGTTTTTT. This translates into CASSASDRGWEKLFF.

The chain is built from TRBV2 and TRBJ1-1; 8 bases are shared with TRBD1. J lost 6 bases, V lost 7 bases, and 10 bases had no gene match. The CDR3 totals 14 residues. Germline CDR1 is SNHLY and CDR2 is FYNNEI. The CDR3 DNA is TGTGCCAGCACGGCTCAGGGGGCGCGGGCTGAAGCTTTCTTT. Its translation: CASTAQGARAEAFF.